These 7 T cell receptor beta chains came from one sample sequenced in a study of T cells after yellow fever vaccination. Each CDR3 protein gets one entry after TCRdb re-called the 5' RACE reads with MiXCR. Here the sample spans fewer than 450,000 distinct CDR3 sequences, around 8.1% being singletons. Sequencing was performed on PBMCs, taken approximately 47 days after the first yellow fever vaccination. The receptors originated from a man between 18 and 29 years old who received the YFV17D yellow fever vaccine.

The table lists this clonotype with a few counts. The V call is TRBV7-2, the J call TRBJ2-5, with TRBD2 identical over 10 bases. V was pared by 5 bases and J by 2 bases, with 5 bases of the junction left unmatched. CDR1 SGHTA and CDR2 FQGNSA come from the germline V gene. The CDR3 is made up of 15 amino acids. CDR3 DNA sequence: TGTGCCAGCAGCATCACAGCGGGGGGGCAAGAGACCCAGTACTTC. This codes for CASSITAGGQETQYF.

This clonotype has only a few counts. The rearrangement joins TRBV7-2 to TRBJ2-7, with unresolved D. Germline values: CDR1 SGHTA, CDR2 FQGNSA. V lost 2 bases and J 2 bases, leaving 13 bases between the germline ends. This CDR3 comprises 15 residues. As DNA, the CDR3 is TGTGCCAGCAGCTTACAGGAAAGGAGAACCTACGAGCAGTACTTC. This translates into CASSLQERRTYEQYF. Based on the CDR3 plus reference TRBV7-2 and TRBJ2-7, the full variable domain is GAGVSQSPSNKVTEKGKDVELRCDPISGHTALYWYRQSLGQGLEFLIYFQGNSAPDKSGLPSDRFSAERTGGSVSTLTIQRTQQEDSAVYLCASSLQERRTYEQYFGPGTRLTVT.

This clonotype was seen at least ten times. The chain links TRBV11-2 to TRBJ2-1; 12 nucleotides align to TRBD2. Trimming cost V 4 bases and J 6 bases; bases outside gene matches: 4. The CDR3 has 15 amino acids. Per germline, CDR1 SGHAT and CDR2 FQNNGV. CDR3 sequence: CASSWLAGGGNEQFF. The CDR3 DNA follows: TGTGCCAGCAGCTGGCTAGCGGGGGGGGGCAATGAGCAGTTCTTC.

This clonotype was counted between two and nine times. The J gene is TRBJ2-1, the V gene TRBV20-1; TRBD1 aligns across 9 bases. Germline V gives CDR1 DFQATT, CDR2 SNEGSKA (reference sequence). The CDR3 contains 14 residues. Unmatched junction bases numbered 6, after V lost 0 bases and J lost 9 bases. The CDR3 coding sequence is TGCAGTGCTAGAGAGGGGACAGGGTACGGTGAGCAGTTCTTC. It codes for CSAREGTGYGEQFF.

This clonotype was seen a few times. This rearrangement joins TRBV6-1 to TRBJ2-1, with 7 bases lining up with TRBD2. The germline CDR1 and CDR2 sequences are MNHNS and SASEGT. Germline trimming cut 6 bases from V and 1 base from J; bases unmatched to any gene: 3. CDR3 length: 14 residues. CDR3 protein: CASRASGSYNEQFF. The CDR3 DNA sequence: TGTGCCAGCAGGGCTAGCGGTTCCTACAATGAGCAGTTCTTC.

This clonotype was seen a handful of times. The CDR3 reads CASSYSLAESQETQYF. The CDR3 nucleotides are TGTGCCAGCAGTTACTCACTAGCGGAGTCCCAAGAGACCCAGTACTTC. The chain recombines TRBV6-5 with TRBJ2-5, with 8 bases identical to TRBD2. The CDR3 has 16 residues. Trimming cost V 0 bases and J 1 base; bases outside gene matches: 4. The germline V gene encodes CDR1 MNHEY and CDR2 SVGAGI.

The CDR3 loop reads CASSSGLAVNIQYF. CDR3 DNA sequence: TGCGCCAGCAGCAGCGGACTAGCGGTAAACATTCAGTACTTC. The chain combines TRBV5-1 with TRBJ2-4, with TRBD2 identical over 10 bases. This CDR3 is 14 amino acids long. Trimming at V came to 4 bases and at J to 6 bases, leaving 4 bases not matched to a gene. Looked up from germline, CDR1 is SGHRS and CDR2 is YFSETQ.